Below are 14 T cell receptor beta chains sequenced from a single sample in a study of blood T cells in healthy people across ages (dated by TCRdb to 2014 to 2015). To prepare the library, 5' RACE was applied. The sample was run on an Illumina HiSeq 2500. The second PCR ran for about 6 to 11 cycles and used a J-beta primer mix along with a sample-barcoded 5' primer. The public reads were reanalyzed by TCRdb: fastp trimming at Q25, MiXCR alignment, in-frame beta chains only. Each CDR3 protein appears once, grouped with its most common genes and DNA. This sample has some 920,000 distinct CDR3 sequences in its table, and around 54% of those were observed once. The ten largest clones capture around 21% of the sample. The sequencing sample was made of blood. These receptors were taken from a woman in her fifties or sixties in good health.

The CDR3 sequence is CASSLRLGSSYEQYF. CDR3 DNA sequence: TGTGCCAGCAGCTTAAGGCTGGGAAGCTCCTACGAGCAGTACTTC. The chain uses TRBV7-3 and TRBJ2-7, with D unclear. With 1 base removed from V and 0 bases from J, the gap between germline ends came to 10 bases. The CDR3 runs to 15 residues. Germline lookup yields CDR1 SGHTA and CDR2 FQGTGA.

V gene TRBV24-1 combines with J gene TRBJ2-3; 9 nucleotides match TRBD1. There are 14 residues in the CDR3. Germline-derived CDR1 and CDR2 are KGHDR and SFDVKD. With V trimmed by 7 bases and J by 2 bases, 3 bases remained unmatched. Here the CDR3 reads CATSRTGDTDTQYF. CDR3 nucleotides: TGTGCCACCAGCAGGACAGGGGACACAGATACGCAGTATTTT.

The genes are TRBV5-5 and TRBJ1-1, with no clear D. Germline CDR1 SGHKS, CDR2 YYEKEE (reference sequence). This CDR3 region has 15 residues. Trimming removed 0 bases at V and 1 base at J, with 10 bases between. The CDR3 DNA reads as TGTGCCAGCAGCTTGGCACCAGAGAGGAACACTGAAGCTTTCTTT. It is translated as CASSLAPERNTEAFF.

In regard to this clonotype: The junction does not match germline at one end; this may be a read error. The chain joins TRBV3-1 to TRBJ2-7; possibly TRBD2 for D (6 bases). The CDR3 loop spans 14 amino acids. CDR1 LGHDT and CDR2 YNNKEL come from the germline V gene (reference sequence). The CDR3 spells CASSHPGSTYEQYF. DNA for the CDR3: TGTGCCAGCAGCCATCCCGGGAGCACCTACGAGCAGTACTTT.

This clonotype has only a few counts. This chain links TRBV5-6 with TRBJ2-2; D gene uncertain. There are 15 residues in the CDR3. V was pared by 3 bases and J by 1 base, with 10 bases between. Per the germline V gene, CDR1 is SGHDT and CDR2 is YYEEEE. The CDR3 reads CASSYGWGNTGELFF. The CDR3 DNA is TGTGCCAGCAGCTACGGGTGGGGGAACACCGGGGAGCTGTTTTTT.

This clonotype was seen more than once but under ten times. The chain links TRBV13 to TRBJ2-7; TRBD1 agrees at 8 bases. The ends lost 6 bases at V and 1 base at J; junction bases unmatched: 5. Germline V gene lookup returns CDR1 PRHDT and CDR2 FYEKMQ (reference sequence). The CDR3 extends over 14 amino acids. The CDR3 loop is CASSIGQGSYEQYF. The CDR3 coding sequence is TGTGCCAGCAGTATCGGACAGGGTTCCTACGAGCAGTACTTC. Supplemented by reference TRBV13 and TRBJ2-7, the full variable domain reads AAGVIQSPRHLIKEKRETATLKCYPIPRHDTVYWYQQGPGQDPQFLISFYEKMQSDKGSIPDRFSAQQFSDYHSELNMSSLELGDSALYFCASSIGQGSYEQYFGPGTRLTVT.

The chain couples TRBV20-1 to TRBJ2-7; TRBD2 matches 13 bases. This CDR3 comprises 14 residues. The germline V gene has CDR1 DFQATT and CDR2 SNEGSKA (reference sequence). With V trimmed by 6 bases and J by 7 bases, 9 bases remained unmatched. CDR3 in amino acids: CSAWTSGRSNEQYF. In DNA form, the CDR3 reads TGCAGTGCGTGGACTAGCGGGAGATCCAATGAGCAGTACTTC.

The V call is TRBV27, the J call TRBJ2-1; TRBD1 might be the D (5 bases). The germline V gene encodes CDR1 MNHEY and CDR2 SMNVEV (reference sequence). The CDR3 is 14 amino acids. Trimming took off 2 bases at V and 8 bases at J, with 13 bases between the two ends. The CDR3 loop is CASSLIGQGDEQFF. The CDR3 DNA follows: TGTGCCAGCAGTTTAATAGGGCAGGGCGATGAGCAGTTCTTC.

On this clonotype itself: This may arise from a read error, as a much more abundant clone is one base away. This rearrangement joins TRBV11-2 to TRBJ2-7, with 12 bases identical to TRBD2. This CDR3 comprises 16 residues. V shed 5 bases, J shed 5 bases, and the junction held 10 bases outside the gene matches. Germline loops: CDR1 SGHAT, CDR2 FQNNGV. The CDR3: CASSRLASGRAHEQYF. Here the CDR3 DNA reads TGTGCCAGCAGCCGCCTAGCTAGCGGGAGGGCCCACGAGCAGTACTTC.

This chain uses TRBV7-8 with TRBJ2-7, with TRBD1 as a possible D gene (6 bases). With 5 bases removed from V and 0 bases from J, the gap between germline ends came to 23 bases. CDR1 and CDR2 from the germline V gene are SGHVS and FQNEAQ. The CDR3 consists of 18 residues. DNA for the CDR3: TGTGCCAGCAGCCCCGACCCAAACCCCGACAGGAGCTCCTACGAGCAGTACTTC. Translating it yields CASSPDPNPDRSSYEQYF.

The rearrangement joins TRBV11-3 to TRBJ1-1; D ambiguous. This CDR3 has 15 amino acids. Germline V gene sequence: CDR1 SGHNT, CDR2 YENEEA. Between the trimmed V and J ends, which lost 3 bases and 1 base, there was a span of 12 bases. CDR3 region: CASSFTGSQNTEAFF. The CDR3 nucleotides are TGTGCCAGCAGCTTCACCGGGAGCCAGAACACTGAAGCTTTCTTT.

This chain links TRBV28 with TRBJ1-1; D gene unclear. The CDR3 has 12 residues. The V end lost 7 bases, the J end lost 11 bases, and 17 bases lay between the germline ends. CDR1 and CDR2 from the germline V gene are MDHEN and SYDVKM. The CDR3 DNA reads TGTGCCAGCAAACGGGTTTCCTGGCAGGCTTTCTTT. Its protein product is CASKRVSWQAFF. Variable domain in full (rest from reference TRBV28 and TRBJ1-1): DVKVTQSSRYLVKRTGEKVFLECVQDMDHENMFWYRQDPGLGLRLIYFSYDVKMKEKGDIPEGYSVSREKKERFSLILESASTNQTSMYLCASKRVSWQAFFGQGTRLTVV.

J is TRBJ2-2 and V is TRBV4-1; unclear D gene. The ends were cut back, 1 base at V and 7 bases at J, with 13 bases in the middle. This CDR3 spans 15 amino acids. From germline, CDR1 is MGHRA and CDR2 YSYEKL. CDR3 DNA sequence: TGCGCCAGCAGCCAAGTGCAAGGTCCTGGCGGGGAGCTGTTTTTT. It specifies CASSQVQGPGGELFF.

The CDR3 nucleotides are TGCAGTGCTAGATTGGACAGACGACAAATTCCACGGCGGGACTACTTCTCCTACGAGCAGTACTTC. Its protein is CSARLDRRQIPRRDYFSYEQYF. J is TRBJ2-7 and V is TRBV20-1; maybe TRBD2 (7 bases). This CDR3 has 22 amino acids. In germline, CDR1 is DFQATT, CDR2 SNEGSKA (reference sequence). V shed 2 bases and J shed 0 bases, with 35 bases lying between them.